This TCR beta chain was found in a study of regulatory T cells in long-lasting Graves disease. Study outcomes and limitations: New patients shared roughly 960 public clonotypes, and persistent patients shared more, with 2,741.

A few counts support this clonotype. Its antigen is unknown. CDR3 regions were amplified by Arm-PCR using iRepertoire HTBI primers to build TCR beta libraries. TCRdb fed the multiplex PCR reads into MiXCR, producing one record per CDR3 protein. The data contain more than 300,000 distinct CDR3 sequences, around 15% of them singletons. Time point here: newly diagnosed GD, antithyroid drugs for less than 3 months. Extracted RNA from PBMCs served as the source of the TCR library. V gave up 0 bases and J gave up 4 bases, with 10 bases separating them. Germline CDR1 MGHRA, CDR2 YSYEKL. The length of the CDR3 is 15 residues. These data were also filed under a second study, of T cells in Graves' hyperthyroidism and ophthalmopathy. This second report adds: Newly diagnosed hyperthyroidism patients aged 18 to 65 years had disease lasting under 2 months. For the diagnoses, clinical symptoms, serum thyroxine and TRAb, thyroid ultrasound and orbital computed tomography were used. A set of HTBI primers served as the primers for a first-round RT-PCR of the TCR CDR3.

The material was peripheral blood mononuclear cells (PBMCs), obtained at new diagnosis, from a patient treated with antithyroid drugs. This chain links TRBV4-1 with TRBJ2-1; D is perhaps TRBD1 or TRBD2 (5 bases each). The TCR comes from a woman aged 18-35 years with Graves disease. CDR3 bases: TGCGCCAGCAGCCAAGAAGAGGGACCGTACAATGAGCAGTTCTTC. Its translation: CASSQEEGPYNEQFF.